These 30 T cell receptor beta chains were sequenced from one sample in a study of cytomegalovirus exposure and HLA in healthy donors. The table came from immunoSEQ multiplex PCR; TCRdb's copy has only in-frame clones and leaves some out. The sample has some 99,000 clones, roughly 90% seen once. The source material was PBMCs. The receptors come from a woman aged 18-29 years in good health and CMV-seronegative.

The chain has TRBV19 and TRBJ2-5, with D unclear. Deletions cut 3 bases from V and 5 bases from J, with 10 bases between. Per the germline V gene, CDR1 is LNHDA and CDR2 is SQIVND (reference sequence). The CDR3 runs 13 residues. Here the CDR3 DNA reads TGTGCCAGTAGTATTGACTTGTGGGAGACCCAGTACTTC. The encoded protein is CASSIDLWETQYF.

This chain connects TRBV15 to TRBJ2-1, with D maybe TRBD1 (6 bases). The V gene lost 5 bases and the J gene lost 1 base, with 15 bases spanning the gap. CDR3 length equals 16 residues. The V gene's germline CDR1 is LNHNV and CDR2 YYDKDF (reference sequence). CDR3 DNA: TGTGCCACCAGCTACCTGGGACAACTTTCCTACAATGAGCAGTTCTTC. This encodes CATSYLGQLSYNEQFF.

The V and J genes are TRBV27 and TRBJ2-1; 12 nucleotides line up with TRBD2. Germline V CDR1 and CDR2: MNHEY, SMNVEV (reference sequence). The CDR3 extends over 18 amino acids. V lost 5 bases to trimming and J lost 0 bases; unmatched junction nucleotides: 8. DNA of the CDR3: TGTGCCAGCAGTATGCTAGCGGGAGGGCCTAGCTCCTACAATGAGCAGTTCTTC. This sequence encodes CASSMLAGGPSSYNEQFF.

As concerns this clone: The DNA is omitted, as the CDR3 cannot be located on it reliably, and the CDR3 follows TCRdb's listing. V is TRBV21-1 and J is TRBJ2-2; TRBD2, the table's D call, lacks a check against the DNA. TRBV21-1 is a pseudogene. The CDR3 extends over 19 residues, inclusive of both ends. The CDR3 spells CASSKERGLVAGGTGELFF.

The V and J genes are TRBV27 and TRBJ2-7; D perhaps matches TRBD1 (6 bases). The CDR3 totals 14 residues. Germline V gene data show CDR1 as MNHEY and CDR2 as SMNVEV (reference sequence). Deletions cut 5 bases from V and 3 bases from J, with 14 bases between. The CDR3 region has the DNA TGTGCCAGCAGTCCGCTGGGGGCCTACTACGAGCAGTACTTC. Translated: CASSPLGAYYEQYF.

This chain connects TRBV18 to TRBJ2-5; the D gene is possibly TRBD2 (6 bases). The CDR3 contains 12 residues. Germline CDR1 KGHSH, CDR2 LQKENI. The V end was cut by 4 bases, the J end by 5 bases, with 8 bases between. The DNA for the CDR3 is TGTGCCAGCTCACGTGCGGGGGAGACCCAGTACTTC. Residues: CASSRAGETQYF.

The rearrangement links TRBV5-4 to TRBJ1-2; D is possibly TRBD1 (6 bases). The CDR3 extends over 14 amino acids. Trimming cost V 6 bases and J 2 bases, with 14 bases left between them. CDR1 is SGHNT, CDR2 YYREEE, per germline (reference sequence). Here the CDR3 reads CASTLRGANYGYTF. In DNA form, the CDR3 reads TGTGCCAGCACCTTACGGGGGGCGAACTATGGCTACACCTTC.

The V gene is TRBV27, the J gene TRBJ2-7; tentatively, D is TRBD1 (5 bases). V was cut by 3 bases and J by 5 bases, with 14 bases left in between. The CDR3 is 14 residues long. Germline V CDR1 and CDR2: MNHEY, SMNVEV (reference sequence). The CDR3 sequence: CASSLSGLSHEQYF. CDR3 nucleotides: TGTGCCAGCAGTTTGTCAGGGTTGAGCCACGAGCAGTACTTC.

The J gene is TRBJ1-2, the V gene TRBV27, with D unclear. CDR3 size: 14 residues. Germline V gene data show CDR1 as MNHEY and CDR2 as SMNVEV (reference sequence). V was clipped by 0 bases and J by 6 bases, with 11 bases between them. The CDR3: CASSLSIGADGYTF. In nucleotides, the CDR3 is TGTGCCAGCAGTTTATCGATTGGAGCAGATGGCTACACCTTC.

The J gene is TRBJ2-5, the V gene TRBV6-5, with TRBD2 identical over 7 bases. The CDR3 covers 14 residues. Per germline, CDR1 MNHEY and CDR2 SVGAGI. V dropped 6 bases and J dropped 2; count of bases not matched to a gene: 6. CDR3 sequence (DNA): TGTGCCAGCAGGCCCCTAGCGGCTCAAGAGACCCAGTACTTC. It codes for CASRPLAAQETQYF.

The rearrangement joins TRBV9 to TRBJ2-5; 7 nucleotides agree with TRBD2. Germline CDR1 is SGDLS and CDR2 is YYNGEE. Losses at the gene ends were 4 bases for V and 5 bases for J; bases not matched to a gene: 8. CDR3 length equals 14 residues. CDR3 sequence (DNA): TGTGCCAGCAGCCCGTGGGGTAGCGGGGAGACCCAGTACTTC. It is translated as CASSPWGSGETQYF. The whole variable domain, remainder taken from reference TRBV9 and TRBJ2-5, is DSGVTQTPKHLITATGQRVTLRCSPRSGDLSVYWYQQSLDQGLQFLIQYYNGEERAKGNILERFSAQQFPDLHSELNLSSLELGDSALYFCASSPWGSGETQYFGPGTRLLVL.

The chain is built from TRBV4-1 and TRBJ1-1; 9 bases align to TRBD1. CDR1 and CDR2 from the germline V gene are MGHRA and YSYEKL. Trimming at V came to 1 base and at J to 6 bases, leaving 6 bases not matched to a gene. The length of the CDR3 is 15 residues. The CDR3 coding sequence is TGCGCCAGCAGCCAAGCACTACAGGGGGCTTCTGAAGCTTTCTTT. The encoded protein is CASSQALQGASEAFF.

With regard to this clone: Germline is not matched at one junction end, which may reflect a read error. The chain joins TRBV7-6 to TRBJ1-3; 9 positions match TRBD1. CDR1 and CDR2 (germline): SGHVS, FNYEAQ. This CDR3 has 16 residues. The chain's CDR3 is CATSPGDRVFGNTIYF. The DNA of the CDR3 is TGTGCCACCAGCCCTGGGGACAGGGTGTTTGGAAACACCATATATTTT.

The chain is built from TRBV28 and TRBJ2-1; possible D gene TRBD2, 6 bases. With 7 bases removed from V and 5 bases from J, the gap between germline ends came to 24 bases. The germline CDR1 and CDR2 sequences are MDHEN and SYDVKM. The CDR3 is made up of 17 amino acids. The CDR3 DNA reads TGTGCCAGCAAACCGTTCCCCGAGGAGGGCCAGGACAATGAGCAGTTCTTC. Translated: CASKPFPEEGQDNEQFF.

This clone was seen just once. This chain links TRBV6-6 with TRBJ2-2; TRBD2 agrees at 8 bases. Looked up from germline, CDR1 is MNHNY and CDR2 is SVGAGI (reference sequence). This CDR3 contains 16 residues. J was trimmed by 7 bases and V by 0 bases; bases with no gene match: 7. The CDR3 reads CASSYSPGGYYGELFF. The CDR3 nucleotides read TGTGCCAGCAGTTACTCACCGGGGGGGTATTACGGGGAGCTGTTTTTT.

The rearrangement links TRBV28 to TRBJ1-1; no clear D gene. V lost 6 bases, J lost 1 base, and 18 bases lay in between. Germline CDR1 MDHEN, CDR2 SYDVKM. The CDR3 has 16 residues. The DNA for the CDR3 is TGTGCCAGCAGCCTCGGGTGGTCGCGGGGGAACACTGAAGCTTTCTTT. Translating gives CASSLGWSRGNTEAFF.

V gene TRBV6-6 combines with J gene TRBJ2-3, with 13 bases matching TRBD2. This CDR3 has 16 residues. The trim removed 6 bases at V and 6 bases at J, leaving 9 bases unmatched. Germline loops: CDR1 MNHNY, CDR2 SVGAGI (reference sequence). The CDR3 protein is CASRGLAGNVADTQYF. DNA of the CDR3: TGTGCCAGCAGGGGACTAGCGGGAAATGTCGCTGATACGCAGTATTTT.

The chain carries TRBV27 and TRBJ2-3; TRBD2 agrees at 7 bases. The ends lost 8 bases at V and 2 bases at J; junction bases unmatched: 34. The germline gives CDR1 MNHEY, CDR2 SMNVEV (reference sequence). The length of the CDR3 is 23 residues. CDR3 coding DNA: TGTGCCAGCCAGGCATCTAGCGGTTACGGCGGGCGGGGGTCGGCCCACTCCACAGATACGCAGTATTTT. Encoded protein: CASQASSGYGGRGSAHSTDTQYF.

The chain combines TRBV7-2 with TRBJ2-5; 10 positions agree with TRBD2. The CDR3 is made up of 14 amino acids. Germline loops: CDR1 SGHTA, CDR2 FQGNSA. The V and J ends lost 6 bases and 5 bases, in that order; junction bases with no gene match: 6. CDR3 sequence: CASSIAGGSETQYF. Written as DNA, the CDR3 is TGTGCCAGCAGTATAGCGGGAGGCTCGGAGACCCAGTACTTC.

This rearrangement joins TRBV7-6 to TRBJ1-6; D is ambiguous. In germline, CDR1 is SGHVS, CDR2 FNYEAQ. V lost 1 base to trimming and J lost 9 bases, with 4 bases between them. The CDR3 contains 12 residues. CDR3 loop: CASSLGASPLHF. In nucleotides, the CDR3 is TGTGCCAGCAGCTTAGGGGCTTCACCCCTCCACTTT.

Written as DNA, the CDR3 is TGTGCCAGCAGCCGACAGCACCAAGAGACCCAGTACTTC. Amino acid sequence: CASSRQHQETQYF. The chain is built from TRBV14 and TRBJ2-5; a weak D match, TRBD1 (5 bases). The germline V gene has CDR1 SGHDN and CDR2 FVKESK. The V end lost 4 bases, the J end lost 0 bases, and 6 bases lay between the germline ends. The CDR3 totals 13 residues.

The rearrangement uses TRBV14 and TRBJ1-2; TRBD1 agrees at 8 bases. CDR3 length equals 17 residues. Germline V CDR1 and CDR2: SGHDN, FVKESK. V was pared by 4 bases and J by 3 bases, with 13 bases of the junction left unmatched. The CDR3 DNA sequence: TGTGCCAGCAGCCGATCCGGGACAGGCTTTGGAGACTATGGCTACACCTTC. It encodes CASSRSGTGFGDYGYTF.

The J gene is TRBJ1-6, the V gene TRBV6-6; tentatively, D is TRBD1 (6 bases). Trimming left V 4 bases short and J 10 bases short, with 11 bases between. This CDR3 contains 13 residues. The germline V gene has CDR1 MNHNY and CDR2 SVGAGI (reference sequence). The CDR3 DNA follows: TGTGCCAGCAGTTGGACAGCGCAGTCACCCCTCCACTTT. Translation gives CASSWTAQSPLHF.

The CDR3 region has the DNA TGTGCCAGTAGTATACACCCCTTCGGTGAGTATAATTCACCCCTCCACTTT. It specifies CASSIHPFGEYNSPLHF. The chain employs TRBV19 and TRBJ1-6, with D unresolved. Trimming removed 2 bases from V and 4 bases from J, with 15 bases in between. The CDR3 runs 17 residues. The germline V gene has CDR1 LNHDA and CDR2 SQIVND (reference sequence).

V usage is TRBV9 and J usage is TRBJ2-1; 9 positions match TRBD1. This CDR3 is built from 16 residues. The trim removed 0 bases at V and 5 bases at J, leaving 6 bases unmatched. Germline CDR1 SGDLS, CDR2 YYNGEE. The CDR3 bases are TGTGCCAGCAGCGTAGAAGGGACAGGGATCAACAATGAGCAGTTCTTC. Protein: CASSVEGTGINNEQFF.

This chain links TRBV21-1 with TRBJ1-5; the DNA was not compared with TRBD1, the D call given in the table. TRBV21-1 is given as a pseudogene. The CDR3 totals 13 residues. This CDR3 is CASDRSPTQPQHF. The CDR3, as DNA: TGTGCCAGCGACAGATCCCCCACTCAGCCCCAGCATTTT.

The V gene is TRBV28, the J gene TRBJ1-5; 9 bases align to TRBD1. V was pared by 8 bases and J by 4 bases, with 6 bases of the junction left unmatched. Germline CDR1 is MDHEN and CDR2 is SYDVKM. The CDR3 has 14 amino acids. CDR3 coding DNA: TGTGCCAGCTCTCCCGGGACAGGGAATCAGCCCCAGCATTTT. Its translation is CASSPGTGNQPQHF.

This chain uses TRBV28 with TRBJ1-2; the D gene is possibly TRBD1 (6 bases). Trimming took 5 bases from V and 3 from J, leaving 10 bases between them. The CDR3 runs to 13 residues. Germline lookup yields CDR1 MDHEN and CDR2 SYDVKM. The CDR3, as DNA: TGTGCCAGCAGTAACAGGGTTGACTATGGCTACACCTTC. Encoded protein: CASSNRVDYGYTF.

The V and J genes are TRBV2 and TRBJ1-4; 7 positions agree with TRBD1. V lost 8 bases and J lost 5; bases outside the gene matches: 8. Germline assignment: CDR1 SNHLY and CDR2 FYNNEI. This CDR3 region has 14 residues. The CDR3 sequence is CASGKTGTNEKLFF. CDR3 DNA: TGTGCCAGCGGGAAGACAGGGACCAATGAAAAACTGTTTTTT.

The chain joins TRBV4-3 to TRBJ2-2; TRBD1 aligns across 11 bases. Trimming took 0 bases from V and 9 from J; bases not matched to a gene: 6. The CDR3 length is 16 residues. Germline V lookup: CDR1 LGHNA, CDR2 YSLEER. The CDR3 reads CASSQDAGQGARELFF. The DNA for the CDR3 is TGCGCCAGCAGCCAAGATGCCGGACAGGGGGCCAGGGAGCTGTTTTTT.